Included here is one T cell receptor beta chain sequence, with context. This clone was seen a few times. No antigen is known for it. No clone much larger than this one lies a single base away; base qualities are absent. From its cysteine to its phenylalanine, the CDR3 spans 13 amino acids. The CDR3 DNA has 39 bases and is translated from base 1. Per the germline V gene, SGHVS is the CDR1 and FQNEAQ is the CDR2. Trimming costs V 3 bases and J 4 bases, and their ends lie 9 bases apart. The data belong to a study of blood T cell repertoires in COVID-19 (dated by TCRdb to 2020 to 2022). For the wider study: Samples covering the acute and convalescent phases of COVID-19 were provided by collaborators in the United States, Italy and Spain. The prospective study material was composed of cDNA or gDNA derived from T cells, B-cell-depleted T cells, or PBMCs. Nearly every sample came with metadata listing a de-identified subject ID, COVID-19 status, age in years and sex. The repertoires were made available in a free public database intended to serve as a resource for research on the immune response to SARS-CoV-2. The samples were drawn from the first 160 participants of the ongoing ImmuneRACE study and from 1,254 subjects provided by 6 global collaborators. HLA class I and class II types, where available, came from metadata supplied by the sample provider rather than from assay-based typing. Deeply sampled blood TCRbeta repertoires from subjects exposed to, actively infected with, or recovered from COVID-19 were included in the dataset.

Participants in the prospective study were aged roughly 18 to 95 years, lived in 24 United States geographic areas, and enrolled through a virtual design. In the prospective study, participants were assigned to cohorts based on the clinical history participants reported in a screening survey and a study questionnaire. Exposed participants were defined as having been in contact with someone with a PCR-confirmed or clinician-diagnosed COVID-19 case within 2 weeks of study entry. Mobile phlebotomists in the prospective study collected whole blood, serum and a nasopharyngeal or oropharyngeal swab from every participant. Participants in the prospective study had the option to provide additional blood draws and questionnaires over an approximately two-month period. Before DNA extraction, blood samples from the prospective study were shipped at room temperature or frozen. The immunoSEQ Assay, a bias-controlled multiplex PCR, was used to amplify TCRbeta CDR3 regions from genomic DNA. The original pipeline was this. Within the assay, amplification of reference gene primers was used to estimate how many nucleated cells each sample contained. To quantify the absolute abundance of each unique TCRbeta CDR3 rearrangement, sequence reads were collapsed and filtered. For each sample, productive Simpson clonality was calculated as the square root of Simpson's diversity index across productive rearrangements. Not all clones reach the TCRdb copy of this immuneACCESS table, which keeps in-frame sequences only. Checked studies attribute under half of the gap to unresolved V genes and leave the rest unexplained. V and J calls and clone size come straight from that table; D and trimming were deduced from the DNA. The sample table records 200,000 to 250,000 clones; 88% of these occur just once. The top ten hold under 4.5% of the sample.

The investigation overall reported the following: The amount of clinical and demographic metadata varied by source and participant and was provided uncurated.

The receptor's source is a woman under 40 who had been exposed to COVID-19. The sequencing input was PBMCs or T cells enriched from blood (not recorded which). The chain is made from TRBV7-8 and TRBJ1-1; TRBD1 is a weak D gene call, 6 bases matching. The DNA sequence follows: TGTGCCAGCAGCTTCCCAGGGGTCACTGAAGCTTTCTTT. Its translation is CASSFPGVTEAFF.